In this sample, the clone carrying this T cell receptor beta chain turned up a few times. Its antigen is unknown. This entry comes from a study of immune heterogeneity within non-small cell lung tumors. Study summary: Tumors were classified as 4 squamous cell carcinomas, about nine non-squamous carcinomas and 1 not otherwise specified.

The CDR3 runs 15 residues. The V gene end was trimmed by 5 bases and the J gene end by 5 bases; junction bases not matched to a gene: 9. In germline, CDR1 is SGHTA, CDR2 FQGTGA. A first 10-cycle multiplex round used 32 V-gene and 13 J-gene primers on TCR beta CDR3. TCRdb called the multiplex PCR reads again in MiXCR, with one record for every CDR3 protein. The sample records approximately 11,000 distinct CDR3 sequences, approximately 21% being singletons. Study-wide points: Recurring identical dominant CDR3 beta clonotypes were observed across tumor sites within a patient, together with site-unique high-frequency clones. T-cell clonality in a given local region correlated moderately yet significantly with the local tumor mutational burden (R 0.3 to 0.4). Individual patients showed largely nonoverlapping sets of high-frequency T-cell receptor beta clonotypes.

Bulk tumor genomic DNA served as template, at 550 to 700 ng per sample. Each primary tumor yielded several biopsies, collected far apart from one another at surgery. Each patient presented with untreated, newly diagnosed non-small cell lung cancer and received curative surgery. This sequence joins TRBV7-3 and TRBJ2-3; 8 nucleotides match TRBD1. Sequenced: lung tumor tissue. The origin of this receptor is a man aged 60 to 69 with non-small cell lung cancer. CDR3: CASSARTGPGDTQYF. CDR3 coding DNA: TGTGCCAGCAGCGCCCGGACAGGGCCCGGAGATACGCAGTATTTT.